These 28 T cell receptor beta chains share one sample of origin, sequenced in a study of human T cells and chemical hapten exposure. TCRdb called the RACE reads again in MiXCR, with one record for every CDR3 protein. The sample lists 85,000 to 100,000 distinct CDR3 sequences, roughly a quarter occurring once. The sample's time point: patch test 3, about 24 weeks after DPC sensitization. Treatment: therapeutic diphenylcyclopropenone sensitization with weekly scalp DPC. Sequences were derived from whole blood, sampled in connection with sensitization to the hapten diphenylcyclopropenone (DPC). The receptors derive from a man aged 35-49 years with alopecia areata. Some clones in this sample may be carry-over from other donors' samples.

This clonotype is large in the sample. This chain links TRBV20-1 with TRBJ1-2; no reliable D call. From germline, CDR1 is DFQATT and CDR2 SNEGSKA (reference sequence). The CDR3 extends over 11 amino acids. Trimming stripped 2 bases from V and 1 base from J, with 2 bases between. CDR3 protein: CSARSNYGYTF. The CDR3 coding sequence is TGCAGTGCTAGAAGTAACTATGGCTACACCTTC.

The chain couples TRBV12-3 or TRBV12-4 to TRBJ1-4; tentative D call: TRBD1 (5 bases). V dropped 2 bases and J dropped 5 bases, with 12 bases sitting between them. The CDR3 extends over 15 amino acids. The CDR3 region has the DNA TGTGCCAGCAGTTTAAGGGCAGGGTCAAATGAAAAACTGTTTTTT. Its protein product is CASSLRAGSNEKLFF.

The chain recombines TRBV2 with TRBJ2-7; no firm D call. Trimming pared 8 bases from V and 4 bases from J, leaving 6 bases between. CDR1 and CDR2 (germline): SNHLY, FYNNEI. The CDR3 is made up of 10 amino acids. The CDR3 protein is CASAFYEQYF. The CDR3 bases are TGTGCCAGCGCCTTTTACGAGCAGTACTTC.

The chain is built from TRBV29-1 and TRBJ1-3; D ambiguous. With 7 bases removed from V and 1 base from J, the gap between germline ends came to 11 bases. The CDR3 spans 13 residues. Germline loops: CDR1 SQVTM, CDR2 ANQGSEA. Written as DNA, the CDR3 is TGCAGCGCCGCACCACAGTCTGGAAACACCATATATTTT. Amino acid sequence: CSAAPQSGNTIYF.

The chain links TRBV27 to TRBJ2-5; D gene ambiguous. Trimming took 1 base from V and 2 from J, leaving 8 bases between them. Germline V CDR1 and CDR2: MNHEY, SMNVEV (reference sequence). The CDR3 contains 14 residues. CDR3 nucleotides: TGTGCCAGCAGTTTATGGGCAGAACAAGAGACCCAGTACTTC. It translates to CASSLWAEQETQYF.

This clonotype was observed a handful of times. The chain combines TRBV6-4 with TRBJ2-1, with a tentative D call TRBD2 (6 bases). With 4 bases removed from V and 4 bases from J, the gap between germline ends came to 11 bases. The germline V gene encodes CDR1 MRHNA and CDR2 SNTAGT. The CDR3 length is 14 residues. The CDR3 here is CASSAGRDYNEQFF. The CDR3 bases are TGTGCCAGCAGTGCAGGGCGGGATTACAATGAGCAGTTCTTC.

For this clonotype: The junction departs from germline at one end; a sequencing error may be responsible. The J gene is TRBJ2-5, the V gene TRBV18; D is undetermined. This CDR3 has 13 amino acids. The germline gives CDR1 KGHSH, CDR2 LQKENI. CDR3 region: CASSPETQGTQYF. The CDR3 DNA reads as TGTGCCAGCTCACCAGAGACACAAGGGACCCAGTACTTC.

CDR3 sequence: CASSQDGLAVPGMGNTQYF. The CDR3 DNA sequence: TGCGCCAGCAGCCAAGATGGACTAGCGGTCCCGGGGATGGGAAATACGCAGTATTTT. The chain has TRBV4-1 and TRBJ2-3; 10 nucleotides match TRBD2. The CDR3 extends over 19 amino acids. J was trimmed by 7 bases and V by 0 bases; bases with no gene match: 16. Germline V gene lookup returns CDR1 MGHRA and CDR2 YSYEKL.

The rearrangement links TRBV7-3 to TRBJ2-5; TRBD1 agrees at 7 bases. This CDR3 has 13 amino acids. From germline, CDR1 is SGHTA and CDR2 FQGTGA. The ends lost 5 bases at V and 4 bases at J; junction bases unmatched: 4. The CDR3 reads CASSRGGGETQYF. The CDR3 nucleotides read TGTGCCAGCAGCCGAGGGGGCGGAGAGACCCAGTACTTC.

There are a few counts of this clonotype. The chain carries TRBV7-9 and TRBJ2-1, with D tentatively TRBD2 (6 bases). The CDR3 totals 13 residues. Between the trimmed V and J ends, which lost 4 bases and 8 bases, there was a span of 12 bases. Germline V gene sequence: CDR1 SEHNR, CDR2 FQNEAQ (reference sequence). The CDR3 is CASSSGLFDEQFF. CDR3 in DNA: TGTGCCAGCAGCTCGGGACTGTTTGATGAGCAGTTCTTC.

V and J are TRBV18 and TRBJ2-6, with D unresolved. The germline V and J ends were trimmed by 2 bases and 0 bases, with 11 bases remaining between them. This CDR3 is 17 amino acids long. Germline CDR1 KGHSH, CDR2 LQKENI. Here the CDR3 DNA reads TGTGCCAGCTCACCAATGGCCCCCGGCTCTGGGGCCAACGTCCTGACTTTC. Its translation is CASSPMAPGSGANVLTF.

The CDR3 protein is CASSFVTGTWSYNEQFF. CDR3 nucleotides: TGTGCCAGCAGTTTCGTAACCGGGACCTGGTCCTACAATGAGCAGTTCTTC. The chain uses TRBV12-3 or TRBV12-4 and TRBJ2-1; D may be TRBD1 or TRBD2 (5 bases each). This CDR3 spans 17 amino acids. V was cut by 3 bases and J by 1 base, with 16 bases left in between.

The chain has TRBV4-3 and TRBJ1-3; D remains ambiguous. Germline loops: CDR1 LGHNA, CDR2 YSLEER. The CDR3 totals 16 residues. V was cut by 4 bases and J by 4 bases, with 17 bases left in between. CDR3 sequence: CASSPSARGDGNTIYF. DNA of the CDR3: TGCGCCAGCAGCCCCTCGGCCCGGGGTGACGGAAACACCATATATTTT.

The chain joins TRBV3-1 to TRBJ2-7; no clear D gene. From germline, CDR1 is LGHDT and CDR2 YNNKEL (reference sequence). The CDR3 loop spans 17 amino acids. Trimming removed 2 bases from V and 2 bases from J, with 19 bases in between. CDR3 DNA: TGTGCCAGCAGCCAAAAGGGCTTGGGCCCAGCCCCCTACGAGCAGTACTTC. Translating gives CASSQKGLGPAPYEQYF.

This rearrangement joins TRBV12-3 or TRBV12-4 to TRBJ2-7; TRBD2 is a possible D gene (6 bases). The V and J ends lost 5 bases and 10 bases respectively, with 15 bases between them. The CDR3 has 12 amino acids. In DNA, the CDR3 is TGTGCCAGCAGTAATGACCCGGGACTCCAGTACTTC. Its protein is CASSNDPGLQYF.

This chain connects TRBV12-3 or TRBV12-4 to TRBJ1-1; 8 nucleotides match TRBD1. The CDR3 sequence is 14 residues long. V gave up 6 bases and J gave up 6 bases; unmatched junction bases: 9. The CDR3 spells CASRDRGMMPEAFF. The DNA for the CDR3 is TGTGCCAGCAGAGACAGGGGTATGATGCCTGAAGCTTTCTTT.

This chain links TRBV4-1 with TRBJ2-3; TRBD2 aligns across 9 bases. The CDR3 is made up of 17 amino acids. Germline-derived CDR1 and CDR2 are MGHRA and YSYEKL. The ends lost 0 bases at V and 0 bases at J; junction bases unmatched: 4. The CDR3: CASSQEASGISTDTQYF. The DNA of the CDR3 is TGCGCCAGCAGCCAAGAAGCTAGCGGGATAAGCACAGATACGCAGTATTTT.

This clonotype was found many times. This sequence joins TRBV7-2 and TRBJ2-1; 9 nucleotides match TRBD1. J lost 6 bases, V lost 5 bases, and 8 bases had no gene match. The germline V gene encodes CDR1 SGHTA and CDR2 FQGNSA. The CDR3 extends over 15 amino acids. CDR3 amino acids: CASSLQGAKSNEQFF. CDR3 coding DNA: TGTGCCAGCAGCCTACAGGGGGCGAAGAGCAATGAGCAGTTCTTC.

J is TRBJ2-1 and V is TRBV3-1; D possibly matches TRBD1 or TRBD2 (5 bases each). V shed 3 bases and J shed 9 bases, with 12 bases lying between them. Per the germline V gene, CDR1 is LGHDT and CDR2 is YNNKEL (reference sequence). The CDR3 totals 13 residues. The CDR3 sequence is CASSHPTRGEQFF. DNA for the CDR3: TGTGCCAGCAGCCATCCTACTAGGGGTGAGCAGTTCTTC.

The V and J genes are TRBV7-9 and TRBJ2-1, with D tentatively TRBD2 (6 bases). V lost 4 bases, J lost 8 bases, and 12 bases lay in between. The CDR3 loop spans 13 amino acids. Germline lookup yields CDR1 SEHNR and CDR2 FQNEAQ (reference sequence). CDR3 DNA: TGTGCCAGCAGCTCGGGACTGTGTGATGAGCAGTTCTTC. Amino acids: CASSSGLCDEQFF.

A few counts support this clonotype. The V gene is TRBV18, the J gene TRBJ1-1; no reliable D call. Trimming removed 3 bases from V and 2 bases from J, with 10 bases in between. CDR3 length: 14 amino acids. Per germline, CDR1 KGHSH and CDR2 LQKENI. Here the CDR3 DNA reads TGTGCCAGCTCACCTATTCCCCGTAACACTGAAGCTTTCTTT. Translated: CASSPIPRNTEAFF.

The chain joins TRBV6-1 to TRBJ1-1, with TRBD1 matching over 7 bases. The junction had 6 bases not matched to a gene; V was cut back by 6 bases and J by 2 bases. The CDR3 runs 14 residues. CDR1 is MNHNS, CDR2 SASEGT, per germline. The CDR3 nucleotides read TGTGCCAGCAGAAAAGGGGACAGAAACACTGAAGCTTTCTTT. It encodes CASRKGDRNTEAFF.

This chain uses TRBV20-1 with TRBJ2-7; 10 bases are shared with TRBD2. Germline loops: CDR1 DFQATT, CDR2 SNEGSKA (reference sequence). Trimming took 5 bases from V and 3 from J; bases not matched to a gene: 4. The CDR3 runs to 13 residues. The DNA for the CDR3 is TGCAGTGCTTCCGGGACTAGCGACTACGAGCAGTACTTC. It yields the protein CSASGTSDYEQYF.

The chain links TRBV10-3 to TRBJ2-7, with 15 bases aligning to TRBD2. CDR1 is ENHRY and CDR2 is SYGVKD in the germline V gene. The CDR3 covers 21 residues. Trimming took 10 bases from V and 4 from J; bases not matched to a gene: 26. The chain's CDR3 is CATQGLAGGKDSRRNRYEQYF. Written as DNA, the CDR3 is TGTGCCACGCAGGGACTAGCGGGAGGTAAGGATTCCAGGAGAAACCGGTACGAGCAGTACTTC.

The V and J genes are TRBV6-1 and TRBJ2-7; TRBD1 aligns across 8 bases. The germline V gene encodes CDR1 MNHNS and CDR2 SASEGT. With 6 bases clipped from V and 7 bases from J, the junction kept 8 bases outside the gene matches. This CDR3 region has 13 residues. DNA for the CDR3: TGTGCCAGCAGCGACCTAACAGGGGGAGAGCAGTACTTC. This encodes CASSDLTGGEQYF.

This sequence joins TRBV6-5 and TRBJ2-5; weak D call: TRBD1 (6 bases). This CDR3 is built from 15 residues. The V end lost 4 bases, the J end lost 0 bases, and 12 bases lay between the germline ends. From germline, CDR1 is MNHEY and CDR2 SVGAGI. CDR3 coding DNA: TGTGCCAGCAGTTCTGGCAGGGGTTACCAAGAGACCCAGTACTTC. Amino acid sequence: CASSSGRGYQETQYF.

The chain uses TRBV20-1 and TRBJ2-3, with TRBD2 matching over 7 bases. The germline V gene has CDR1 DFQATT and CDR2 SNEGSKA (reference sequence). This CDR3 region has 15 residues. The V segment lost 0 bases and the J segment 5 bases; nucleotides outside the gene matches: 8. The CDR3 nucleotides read TGCAGTGCTAGAGATAGGCGGGAGCAACAAGATACGCAGTATTTT. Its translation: CSARDRREQQDTQYF.

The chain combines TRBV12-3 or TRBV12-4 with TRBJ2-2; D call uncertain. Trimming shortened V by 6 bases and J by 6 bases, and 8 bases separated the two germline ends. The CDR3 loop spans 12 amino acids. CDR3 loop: CASSRGPGELFF. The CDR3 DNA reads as TGTGCCAGCAGCCGAGGCCCCGGGGAGCTGTTTTTT.